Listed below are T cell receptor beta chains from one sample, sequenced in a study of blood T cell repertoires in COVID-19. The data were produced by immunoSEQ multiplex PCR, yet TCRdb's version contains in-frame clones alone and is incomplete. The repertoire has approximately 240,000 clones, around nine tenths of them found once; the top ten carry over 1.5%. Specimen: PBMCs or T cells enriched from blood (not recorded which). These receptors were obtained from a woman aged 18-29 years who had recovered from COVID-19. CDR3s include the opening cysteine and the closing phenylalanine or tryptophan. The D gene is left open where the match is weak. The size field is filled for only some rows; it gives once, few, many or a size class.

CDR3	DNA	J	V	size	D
CASSPNPRDEQYF	TGTGCCAGCAGCCCCAATCCGAGAGACGAGCAGTACTTC	TRBJ2-7	TRBV5-6	NA	NA
CASSPRGGGNQPQHF	TGTGCCAGCAGTCCCCGGGGGGGTGGCAATCAGCCCCAGCATTTT	TRBJ1-5	TRBV6-5	NA	NA
CASSSDRVKTEAFF	TGTGCCAGCAGCTCAGACAGGGTAAAGACTGAAGCTTTCTTT	TRBJ1-1	TRBV11-2	NA	TRBD1
CASSLGDSPAGGYTF	TGCGCCAGCAGCTTGGGGGACTCCCCGGCCGGTGGCTACACCTTC	TRBJ1-2	TRBV5-1	NA	NA
CASSPGAGTNYGYTF	TGCGCCAGCAGCCCAGGCGCCGGGACTAACTATGGCTACACCTTC	TRBJ1-2	TRBV4-3	NA	NA
CASIRQGPSEAFF	TGTGCCAGCATCCGACAGGGGCCCTCCGAAGCTTTCTTT	TRBJ1-1	TRBV2	once	TRBD1
CASSSGRVYEQYF	TGTGCCAGCAGTAGCGGGAGAGTCTACGAGCAGTACTTC	TRBJ2-7	TRBV12-3/TRBV12-4	NA	TRBD2
CASSQPGLNQPQHF	TGTGCCAGCAGCCAACCCGGACTGAATCAGCCCCAGCATTTT	TRBJ1-5	TRBV3-1/TRBV3-2	NA	NA
CASSLSVGNQPQHF	TGTGCCAGCAGTTTATCGGTAGGCAATCAGCCCCAGCATTTT	TRBJ1-5	TRBV27	NA	NA
CASSLVADTGELFF	TGTGCCAGCAGCTTAGTAGCCGACACCGGGGAGCTGTTTTTT	TRBJ2-2	TRBV7-2	NA	NA
CASSPTGDSNQPQHF	TGTGCCAGCTCACCGACAGGGGATAGCAATCAGCCCCAGCATTTT	TRBJ1-5	TRBV18	few	TRBD1
CASSPGTDSYEQYF	TGTGCCAGCAGCCCGGGGACTGACTCCTACGAGCAGTACTTC	TRBJ2-7	TRBV7-8	NA	NA
CASRPNIRDNYEQYF	TGTGCCAGCAGACCTAATATTCGGGACAACTACGAGCAGTACTTC	TRBJ2-7	TRBV27	NA	NA
CASSTRPNSAGELFF	TGTGCCAGCAGCACTAGACCGAACTCAGCCGGGGAGCTGTTTTTT	TRBJ2-2	TRBV7-6	NA	NA
CASSRGGTETQYF	TGTGCCAGCAGCCGGGGGGGTACAGAGACCCAGTACTTC	TRBJ2-5	TRBV11-3	NA	TRBD2
CASSYDRNTEAFF	TGTGCCAGCAGCTATGACAGGAACACTGAAGCTTTCTTT	TRBJ1-1	TRBV11-1	NA	NA
CATSGGYSNQPQHF	TGTGCCACCAGTGGCGGGTATAGCAATCAGCCCCAGCATTTT	TRBJ1-5	TRBV24-1	NA	NA
CASSPRGYSSYEQYF	TGTGCCAGCAGTCCGAGGGGGTATAGCTCCTACGAGCAGTACTTC	TRBJ2-7	TRBV27	NA	NA